This passage covers 2 T cell receptor beta chains from one sample sequenced in a study of Graves' ophthalmopathy and Graves' hyperthyroidism. RNA transcripts served as template for amplifying TCR beta CDR3 sequences. HTBI primers primed a first-round RT-PCR, and a second-round multiplex PCR followed. TCRdb re-called the multiplex PCR reads through MiXCR, storing one row per CDR3 protein. The data contain 740,000 or so distinct CDR3 sequences, 40% of them singletons. The specimen was peripheral blood. Receptors were obtained from an adult man with Graves' ophthalmopathy.

Details on this clonotype: A read error may be the cause here, since a much bigger clone is one base away. Here the CDR3 DNA reads TGTGCCAGCAGCTCGGACAGTATTGGCACCATATATTTT. This translates into CASSSDSIGTIYF. The rearrangement uses TRBV7-9 and TRBJ1-3; possibly TRBD1 for D (6 bases). CDR1 SEHNR and CDR2 FQNEAQ come from the germline V gene (reference sequence). The CDR3 runs 13 residues. V dropped 4 bases and J dropped 9 bases, with 13 bases sitting between them. The complete variable domain, with remaining parts taken from reference TRBV7-9 and TRBJ1-3, reads DTGVSQNPRHKITKRGQNVTFRCDPISEHNRLYWYRQTLGQGPEFLTYFQNEAQLEKSRLLSDRFSAERPKGSFSTLEIQRTEQGDSAMYLCASSSDSIGTIYFGEGSWLTVV.

Regarding this clonotype: The limits of the CDR3 on the DNA are not certain, so only TCRdb's listed CDR3 is given. The chain is built from TRBV6-6 and TRBJ2-6. Per germline, CDR1 MNHNY and CDR2 SVGAGI (reference sequence). The CDR3 totals 15 residues, both ends included. The CDR3 protein is CASSTSGEGANVLTF.